The T cell receptor beta chain described here comes from a study of blood T cell repertoires in COVID-19. Study-level information: Sites in the United States, Italy and Spain provided acute and convalescent COVID-19 samples. Nucleic acid was either cDNA or gDNA, and it came from T cells, B-cell-depleted T cells, or PBMCs.

Trimming at V came to 4 bases and at J to 8 bases, leaving 8 bases not matched to a gene. CDR1 MNHEY and CDR2 SMNVEV come from the germline V gene (reference sequence). CDR3 size: 15 residues. Per the original data handling: Estimation of nucleated cell counts relied on the amplification of reference gene primers. The repertoire was sequenced with immunoSEQ multiplex PCR; TCRdb's copy has only in-frame clones and lacks some. Clone size and the V and J calls come from that table; the DNA yielded D and trimming. The sample records approximately 240,000 clones, nearly 90% being singletons. This TCR came from a woman aged 18-29 years who had recovered from COVID-19. The rearrangement uses TRBV27 and TRBJ2-1, with 10 bases aligning to TRBD2. The sequenced material came from peripheral blood. In nucleotides, the CDR3 is TGTGCCAGCAGTTCCCTAGCGGGAGAGAAGGATGAGCAGTTCTTC. Its translation: CASSSLAGEKDEQFF.